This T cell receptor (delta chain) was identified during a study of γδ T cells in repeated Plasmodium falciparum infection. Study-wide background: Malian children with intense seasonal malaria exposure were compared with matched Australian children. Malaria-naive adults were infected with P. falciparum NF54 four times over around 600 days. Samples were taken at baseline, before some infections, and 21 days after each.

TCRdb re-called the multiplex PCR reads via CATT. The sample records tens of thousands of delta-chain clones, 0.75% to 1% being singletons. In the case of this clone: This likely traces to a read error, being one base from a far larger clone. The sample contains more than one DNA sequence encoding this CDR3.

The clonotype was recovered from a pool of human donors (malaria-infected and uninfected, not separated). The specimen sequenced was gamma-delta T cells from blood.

DNA of the CDR3: TGTGCTCTCGGGGACTCGACCTTCAACGGCATACGAAACGGCTGGGGCCCGACCGGGGGACTCATCTTT. Translating it yields CALGDSTFNGIRNGWGPTGGLIF. V usage is TRDV1 and J usage is TRDJ1, with D possibly TRDD3 on 6 matching bases. TCRdb leaves out the J gene; it was filled in here by matching the DNA to germline. The CDR3 extends over 23 amino acids. Germline CDR1 reads TSWWSYY; CDR2 reads QGS.